The sequence of this T cell receptor beta chain was determined in a study of CD8 T cells in Susac syndrome. The multiple sclerosis controls were treatment-naive patients, and their relapsing-remitting disease was stable or active. Germline V gives CDR1 SNHLY, CDR2 FYNNEI. Between the trimmed V and J ends, which lost 8 bases and 0 bases, there was a span of 8 bases. The CDR3 contains 13 residues. The RNA input was 0.5 to 1 ug, and it was reverse transcribed with random hexamers. Each CDR3 protein is one row after TCRdb ran MiXCR on the immunoSEQ multiplex PCR reads. The table lists over 300,000 distinct CDR3 sequences, roughly 94% of them singletons.

The sequence was collected from a human donor with multiple sclerosis. J is TRBJ1-3 and V is TRBV2; D unclear. The source material was CD4+ T cells from PBMCs. CDR3 bases: TGTGCCAGCTCGACGGCCTCTGGAAACACCATATATTTT. Residues: CASSTASGNTIYF.